This T cell receptor beta chain was identified during a study of shared clonotypes between healthy human individuals. V shed 5 bases and J shed 2 bases, with 3 bases lying between them. The CDR3 covers 11 residues. CDR1 LNHNV and CDR2 YYDKDF come from the germline V gene (reference sequence). Data came from immunoSEQ multiplex PCR; TCRdb stores just in-frame clones and leaves some out. The table lists roughly 2 million clones, 90% to 97% of them singletons, with over 0.1% in the top ten. A CD45RA+ naive subset and a CD45RA-negative memory subset were split from CD4+ cells. Of note for this clone: In the same sample, other DNA sequences code for this CDR3.

This sequence originates from a man between 18 and 29 years old in good health. This chain links TRBV15 with TRBJ1-1, with D uncertain. The sequenced sample consisted of naive CD4+ T cells sorted from blood. Stated subset: CD45RA+ positively selected. The CDR3 loop reads CATSRNTEAFF. The CDR3 DNA follows: TGTGCCACCAGCCGTAACACTGAAGCTTTCTTT.